The 26 T cell receptor beta chains below come from one sample, sequenced in a study of T cells in Graves' hyperthyroidism and ophthalmopathy. Amplification of TCR beta CDR3 regions used RNA as the template. Initially, a first-round RT-PCR of the TCR CDR3 employed the HTBI primer set. TCRdb redid the calling of the multiplex PCR reads with MiXCR, one entry per CDR3 protein. The top ten hold under 65% of the sample, which has some 210,000 distinct CDR3 sequences, under 20% seen once. Sequencing used blood. Source of these receptors: a man over 45 with Graves' hyperthyroidism.

There are many counts of this clonotype. V is TRBV5-1 and J is TRBJ1-2; D is uncertain. There are 13 residues in the CDR3. The germline V gene encodes CDR1 SGHRS and CDR2 YFSETQ. Trimming removed 4 bases from V and 4 bases from J, with 11 bases in between. The CDR3 DNA reads TGCGCCAGCAGCCCCGGGATTTCCTATGGCTACACCTTC. Translating gives CASSPGISYGYTF.

This clonotype was recorded at least ten times. J is TRBJ1-5 and V is TRBV12-3 or TRBV12-4; TRBD1 agrees at 8 bases. Trimming removed 1 base from V and 6 bases from J; junction bases left unmatched: 8. There are 16 residues in the CDR3. The CDR3 loop reads CASSLGSDRVGQPQHF. The CDR3 coding sequence is TGTGCCAGCAGTTTAGGCTCGGACAGGGTTGGTCAGCCCCAGCATTTT.

The chain combines TRBV10-3 with TRBJ1-2; TRBD1 matches at 7 bases. The trim removed 6 bases at V and 0 bases at J, leaving 4 bases unmatched. The CDR3 spans 14 residues. Germline loops: CDR1 ENHRY, CDR2 SYGVKD. CDR3 residues: CAIRQGTANYGYTF. DNA for the CDR3: TGTGCCATCAGACAGGGGACCGCTAACTATGGCTACACCTTC.

This clonotype occurred many times. This chain links TRBV18 with TRBJ1-2; 9 bases align to TRBD1. CDR1 is KGHSH, CDR2 LQKENI, per germline. Trimming took 2 bases from V and 5 from J; bases not matched to a gene: 3. The CDR3 is 14 amino acids. As DNA, the CDR3 is TGTGCCAGCTCACCAGGGACAGGGATATATGGCTACACCTTC. Protein sequence: CASSPGTGIYGYTF.

The table lists this clonotype with a few counts. The chain couples TRBV4-3 to TRBJ1-1, with D tentatively TRBD1 (5 bases). The germline V and J ends were trimmed by 0 bases and 3 bases, with 11 bases remaining between them. The CDR3 runs to 15 residues. Per germline, CDR1 LGHNA and CDR2 YSLEER. The DNA for the CDR3 is TGCGCCAGCAGCCAAGATTCCCTGGGGGACACTGAAGCTTTCTTT. It yields the protein CASSQDSLGDTEAFF.

This clonotype showed up many times. The chain employs TRBV7-9 and TRBJ2-7, with 7 positions matching TRBD2. Per germline, CDR1 SEHNR and CDR2 FQNEAQ (reference sequence). V was pared by 2 bases and J by 1 base, with 2 bases of the junction left unmatched. There are 14 residues in the CDR3. The CDR3 protein is CASSLLADSYEQYF. CDR3 coding DNA: TGTGCCAGCAGCTTACTAGCGGATTCCTACGAGCAGTACTTC.

This sequence joins TRBV29-1 and TRBJ2-3; possible D gene TRBD2, 5 bases. The CDR3 is 11 amino acids. Between the trimmed V and J ends, which lost 3 bases and 8 bases, there was a span of 9 bases. Looked up from germline, CDR1 is SQVTM and CDR2 is ANQGSEA. CDR3 sequence (DNA): TGCAGCGTTGAGGTTCGGGGTACGCAGTATTTT. It yields the protein CSVEVRGTQYF.

This clonotype came up many times. The V call is TRBV30, the J call TRBJ1-5, with D maybe TRBD1 (5 bases). Germline values: CDR1 GTSNPN, CDR2 SVGIG (reference sequence). V was cut by 0 bases and J by 3 bases, with 15 bases left in between. This CDR3 spans 16 amino acids. CDR3: CAWSVQWGIDNQPQHF. The CDR3 bases are TGTGCCTGGAGTGTACAATGGGGGATTGACAATCAGCCCCAGCATTTT.

This clonotype has only a few counts. V gene TRBV7-3 combines with J gene TRBJ2-1, with TRBD1 matching 8 bases. This CDR3 has 14 residues. V was pared by 4 bases and J by 6 bases, with 5 bases of the junction left unmatched. Germline V lookup: CDR1 SGHTA, CDR2 FQGTGA. CDR3 region: CASSYDRGSNEQFF. DNA of the CDR3: TGTGCCAGCAGCTATGACAGGGGTTCCAATGAGCAGTTCTTC.

This clonotype was detected ten times or more. J is TRBJ1-6 and V is TRBV18, with D possibly matching TRBD1 (5 bases). Trimming cost V 3 bases and J 7 bases, with 10 bases left between them. Germline V CDR1 and CDR2: KGHSH, LQKENI. This CDR3 has 14 amino acids. The CDR3 protein is CASSPQGLNSPLHF. As DNA, the CDR3 is TGTGCCAGCTCACCGCAGGGACTGAATTCACCCCTCCACTTT.

This clonotype was seen many times. This chain connects TRBV7-2 to TRBJ2-1; 7 nucleotides match TRBD2. Looked up from germline, CDR1 is SGHTA and CDR2 is FQGNSA. The CDR3 has 17 amino acids. V lost 2 bases to trimming and J lost 1 base; unmatched junction nucleotides: 8. The CDR3 region has the DNA TGTGCCAGCAGCTTACGGGATGGGCGGGGGTCCTACAATGAGCAGTTCTTC. Translating it yields CASSLRDGRGSYNEQFF.

The chain employs TRBV20-1 and TRBJ2-1; 11 bases line up with TRBD2. The CDR3 is 15 amino acids. Germline CDR1 and CDR2: DFQATT and SNEGSKA (reference sequence). The ends lost 0 bases at V and 7 bases at J; junction bases unmatched: 5. In nucleotides, the CDR3 is TGCAGTGCTAGAGATGAAAGGACTAGCGGGAATGAGCAGTTCTTC. Its protein product is CSARDERTSGNEQFF.

The rearrangement joins TRBV28 to TRBJ2-3, with 9 positions matching TRBD2. The V gene's germline CDR1 is MDHEN and CDR2 SYDVKM. Trimming took 7 bases from V and 4 from J; bases not matched to a gene: 6. The CDR3 is 14 residues long. The CDR3 is CASILSGRPDTQYF. The CDR3 DNA follows: TGTGCCAGCATCCTTAGCGGGAGACCAGATACGCAGTATTTT.

This clonotype was found many times. The chain has TRBV27 and TRBJ1-1; 9 bases agree with TRBD1. The CDR3 length is 16 residues. The germline V gene encodes CDR1 MNHEY and CDR2 SMNVEV (reference sequence). The ends lost 5 bases at V and 0 bases at J; junction bases unmatched: 7. This chain's CDR3 is CASSRDREGMNTEAFF. CDR3 bases: TGTGCCAGCAGTCGGGACAGGGAGGGAATGAACACTGAAGCTTTCTTT.

The J gene is TRBJ1-2, the V gene TRBV20-1; TRBD1 is a possible D gene (5 bases). CDR3 length: 13 residues. The germline CDR1 and CDR2 sequences are DFQATT and SNEGSKA (reference sequence). The V and J ends lost 4 bases and 0 bases respectively, with 9 bases between them. CDR3 sequence: CSAKTVSNYGYTF. The CDR3 DNA reads as TGCAGTGCTAAGACAGTCTCTAACTATGGCTACACCTTC.

This rearrangement joins TRBV5-6 to TRBJ2-7, with D perhaps TRBD1 or TRBD2 (6 bases each). V lost 2 bases and J 2 bases, leaving 14 bases between the germline ends. The CDR3 has 15 residues. CDR1 is SGHDT, CDR2 YYEEEE, per germline. The CDR3, as DNA: TGTGCCAGCAGCTTCTGGCGAGGGGGGACCTACGAGCAGTACTTC. Translating it yields CASSFWRGGTYEQYF.

The chain is built from TRBV16 and TRBJ2-7; D uncertain. Germline values: CDR1 KGHSY, CDR2 FQNENV. The CDR3 is 14 residues long. The germline V and J ends were trimmed by 0 bases and 6 bases, with 12 bases remaining between them. The CDR3 is CASSQSGFLGEQYF. The CDR3, as DNA: TGTGCCAGCAGCCAATCGGGGTTCCTAGGCGAGCAGTACTTC.

This clonotype was recorded at least ten times. This chain connects TRBV30 to TRBJ1-2; D is unresolved. The CDR3 length is 14 residues. The germline gives CDR1 GTSNPN, CDR2 SVGIG (reference sequence). V was trimmed by 1 base and J by 5 bases, leaving 14 bases between them. The CDR3 nucleotides read TGTGCCTGGAGTGGTAGGAATAGAGATTATGGCTACACCTTC. This translates into CAWSGRNRDYGYTF.

This clonotype was counted ten times or more. The chain has TRBV3-1 and TRBJ2-3, with 9 positions matching TRBD2. CDR1 is LGHDT and CDR2 is YNNKEL in the germline V gene (reference sequence). This CDR3 contains 15 residues. The V gene end was trimmed by 4 bases and the J gene end by 4 bases; junction bases not matched to a gene: 6. CDR3 protein: CASSLSGSLADTQYF. Here the CDR3 DNA reads TGTGCCAGCAGCCTTAGCGGGAGTTTAGCAGATACGCAGTATTTT.

There are many counts of this clonotype. The chain joins TRBV18 to TRBJ1-1; 11 bases are shared with TRBD1. Per germline, CDR1 KGHSH and CDR2 LQKENI. This CDR3 has 13 amino acids. With V trimmed by 5 bases and J by 7 bases, 3 bases remained unmatched. CDR3 DNA: TGTGCCAGCTCAACCGGGACAGGGGGTGAAGCTTTCTTT. Protein sequence: CASSTGTGGEAFF.

The sample holds many counts of this clonotype. The rearrangement links TRBV5-1 to TRBJ2-7, with D possibly being TRBD1 (6 bases). This CDR3 comprises 14 residues. Trimming took 0 bases from V and 4 from J, leaving 11 bases between them. Germline V gives CDR1 SGHRS, CDR2 YFSETQ. CDR3 DNA: TGCGCCAGCAGCTTGGGGACAGCCTTTTACGAGCAGTACTTC. It codes for CASSLGTAFYEQYF. Drawing the rest from reference TRBV5-1 and TRBJ2-7, the complete variable domain is KAGVTQTPRYLIKTRGQQVTLSCSPISGHRSVSWYQQTPGQGLQFLFEYFSETQRNKGNFPGRFSGRQFSNSRSEMNVSTLELGDSALYLCASSLGTAFYEQYFGPGTRLTVT.

The gene calls are TRBV4-1 and TRBJ1-1; D unresolved. Trimming pared 1 base from V and 4 bases from J, leaving 10 bases between. CDR1 and CDR2 (germline): MGHRA, YSYEKL. This CDR3 comprises 14 residues. The CDR3 region is CASSQGHQGTEAFF. The DNA of the CDR3 is TGCGCCAGCAGCCAAGGGCACCAAGGCACTGAAGCTTTCTTT.

The rearrangement joins TRBV20-1 to TRBJ2-1, with D hard to call. Per the germline V gene, CDR1 is DFQATT and CDR2 is SNEGSKA (reference sequence). The ends were cut back, 1 base at V and 8 bases at J, with 12 bases in the middle. The CDR3 contains 13 residues. CDR3 residues: CSARGLLVHEQFF. The DNA for the CDR3 is TGCAGTGCTAGAGGGCTTCTAGTCCATGAGCAGTTCTTC.

This clonotype was counted ten times or more. Its ends do not fully match the called genes, so a read error is possible. The rearrangement uses TRBV5-1 and TRBJ2-3; maybe TRBD2 (6 bases). CDR3 length: 16 amino acids. Per the germline V gene, CDR1 is SGHRS and CDR2 is YFSETQ. The CDR3 protein is CASSLGGAGSTDTQYF. CDR3 coding DNA: TGTGCCAGCAGCTTAGGTGGAGCGGGTAGCACAGATACGCAGTATTTT.

The rearrangement joins TRBV7-2 to TRBJ2-7, with D unclear. There are 13 residues in the CDR3. Germline assignment: CDR1 SGHTA and CDR2 FQGNSA. Trimming left V 3 bases short and J 4 bases short, with 10 bases between. CDR3 nucleotide sequence: TGTGCCAGCAGCTTCGCGTTGACATACGAGCAGTACTTC. Amino acid sequence: CASSFALTYEQYF.

The rearrangement uses TRBV11-2 and TRBJ1-2; a possible D gene is TRBD1 (6 bases). CDR1 and CDR2 from the germline V gene are SGHAT and FQNNGV. V lost 3 bases to trimming and J lost 6 bases, with 14 bases between them. The CDR3 sequence is 14 residues long. The CDR3 region is CASSLGRGMDGYTF. CDR3 nucleotides: TGTGCCAGCAGCTTGGGCAGGGGAATGGATGGCTACACCTTC.